Listed below are T cell receptor beta chains from one sample, sequenced in a study of cytomegalovirus exposure and HLA in healthy donors. TCRdb's table, derived via immunoSEQ multiplex PCR, lists solely in-frame clones and lacks some. Here the sample spans more than 80,000 clones, about 64% being singletons. Specimen: PBMCs. These receptors all stem from a female donor in good health and CMV-seronegative. Both conserved end residues are part of each CDR3. Fields, in order: CDR3 length, J gene, D gene, clone size, V gene, CDR3 protein, CDR3 DNA. The D gene is left open where the match is weak. The size of a clone is reported for some rows only, either as once, few or many, or as a class for expanded clones.

13	TRBJ1-2	.	.	TRBV4-2	CASSPAGAGGYTF	TGTGCCAGCAGCCCCGCGGGGGCGGGTGGCTACACCTTC
15	TRBJ1-5	.	.	TRBV6-1	CASRVSGDSNQPQHF	TGTGCCAGCAGGGTATCGGGGGATAGCAATCAGCCCCAGCATTTT
15	TRBJ2-3	.	.	TRBV4-1	CASSQVDSWGDTQYF	TGCGCCAGCAGCCAAGTGGACAGTTGGGGAGATACGCAGTATTTT
15	TRBJ2-2	TRBD1	.	TRBV2	CASSGTGLGTGELFF	TGTGCCAGCAGTGGGACAGGGTTAGGCACCGGGGAGCTGTTTTTT
13	TRBJ1-2	.	.	TRBV5-5	CASSLVEVHGYTF	TGTGCCAGCAGCTTGGTGGAGGTTCATGGCTACACCTTC
12	TRBJ2-3	TRBD2	.	TRBV30	CACAGGADTQYF	TGTGCCTGTGCGGGAGGCGCAGATACGCAGTATTTT
12	TRBJ1-4	.	.	TRBV7-6	CASSPQGEKLFF	TGTGCCAGCAGCCCTCAGGGGGAAAAACTGTTTTTT
12	TRBJ2-3	TRBD2	few	TRBV2	CARAGVTDTQYF	TGTGCCAGAGCGGGAGTAACAGATACGCAGTATTTT
14	TRBJ2-5	TRBD2	.	TRBV28	CASSWAGGGKTQYF	TGTGCCAGCAGTTGGGCGGGAGGTGGGAAGACCCAGTACTTC
12	TRBJ2-1	TRBD2	.	TRBV7-2	CASSSPGGLQFF	TGTGCCAGCAGCTCCCCGGGAGGACTGCAGTTCTTC
15	TRBJ2-1	.	.	TRBV28	CASRGKGIPKNEQFF	TGTGCCAGCCGTGGAAAGGGGATCCCTAAAAATGAGCAGTTCTTC
15	TRBJ2-3	.	few	TRBV7-9	CASSSSAGVTDTQYF	TGTGCCAGCAGCAGCTCCGCAGGGGTCACAGATACGCAGTATTTT
16	TRBJ2-1	.	.	TRBV14	CASSQGASRPYNEQFF	TGTGCCAGCAGCCAAGGTGCCTCGCGTCCTTACAATGAGCAGTTCTTC
18	TRBJ2-3	.	.	TRBV19	CASSIDHGGGNVLNTQYF	TGTGCCAGTAGTATAGATCATGGAGGGGGCAATGTATTGAATACGCAGTATTTT
15	TRBJ2-7	.	.	TRBV5-8	CASSLASYRNYEQYF	TGTGCCAGCAGCTTGGCCTCATACAGGAATTACGAGCAGTACTTC